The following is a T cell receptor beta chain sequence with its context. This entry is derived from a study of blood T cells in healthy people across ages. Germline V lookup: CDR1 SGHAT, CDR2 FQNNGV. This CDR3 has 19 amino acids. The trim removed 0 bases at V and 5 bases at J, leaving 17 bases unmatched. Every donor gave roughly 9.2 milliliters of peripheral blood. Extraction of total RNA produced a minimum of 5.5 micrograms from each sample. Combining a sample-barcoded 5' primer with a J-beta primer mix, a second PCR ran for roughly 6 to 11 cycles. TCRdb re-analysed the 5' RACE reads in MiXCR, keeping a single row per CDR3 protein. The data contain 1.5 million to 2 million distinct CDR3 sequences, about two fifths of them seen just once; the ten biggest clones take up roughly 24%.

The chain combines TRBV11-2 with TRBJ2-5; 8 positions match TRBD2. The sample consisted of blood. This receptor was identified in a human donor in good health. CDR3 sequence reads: CASSLDRGLGIRAVETQYF. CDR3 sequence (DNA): TGTGCCAGCAGCTTAGATCGGGGACTAGGGATCCGTGCGGTTGAGACCCAGTACTTC. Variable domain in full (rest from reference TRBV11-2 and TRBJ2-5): EAGVAQSPRYKIIEKRQSVAFWCNPISGHATLYWYQQILGQGPKLLIQFQNNGVVDDSQLPKDRFSAERLKGVDSTLKIQPAKLEDSAVYLCASSLDRGLGIRAVETQYFGPGTRLLVL.